The table lists the clone carrying this T cell receptor beta chain with a few counts. The antigen remains undetermined. Samples each had at least 5.5 micrograms of total RNA extracted. These data originate in a study of blood T cells in healthy people across ages. The V gene's germline CDR1 is ENHRY and CDR2 SYGVKD. The CDR3 has 15 residues. With 11 bases clipped from V and 2 bases from J, the junction kept 14 bases outside the gene matches. Whole-study findings and limits: Higher naive T cell percentage went strongly together with higher TCR beta diversity.

Sample-barcoded 5' priming and a J-beta primer mix drove a second PCR of 7 to 11 cycles. Each cDNA was tagged by a template-switch adaptor containing 12 random nucleotides. Via MiXCR, TCRdb re-called the 5' RACE reads, giving one row per CDR3 protein. The sample records some 1.4 million distinct CDR3 sequences, around 39% being singletons. Sequenced: blood. The chain combines TRBV10-3 with TRBJ2-7, with 8 bases matching TRBD2. The TCR sequence derives from a woman aged 18-29 years in good health. CDR3 loop: CAGRNSGAPTYEQYF. The CDR3 nucleotides are TGTGCCGGTCGGAATAGCGGGGCACCCACCTACGAGCAGTACTTC.